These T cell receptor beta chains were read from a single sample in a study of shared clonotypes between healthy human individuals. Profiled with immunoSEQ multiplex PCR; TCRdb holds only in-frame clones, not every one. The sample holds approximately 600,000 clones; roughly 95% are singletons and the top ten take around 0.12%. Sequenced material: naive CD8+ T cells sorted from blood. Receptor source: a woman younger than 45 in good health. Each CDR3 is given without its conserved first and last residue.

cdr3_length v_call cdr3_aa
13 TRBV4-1 ASPVSLSSYNEQF
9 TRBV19 ASSEGYEQY
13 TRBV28 ASSLRGGVTYEQY
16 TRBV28 ASSLSSGTKPNTGELF
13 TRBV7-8 ASSLGARPSYEQY
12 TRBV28 ASSSRHRNQPQH
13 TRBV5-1 ASSFSGTGAYEQY
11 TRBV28 ASSLYGSTEAF
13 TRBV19 ASSITFGQNTEAF
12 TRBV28 ASSLYGSSYEQY
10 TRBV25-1 ASSTDRGIAF
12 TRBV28 ASSLGQGNEKLF
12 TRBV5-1 ASSLRQELGEQY
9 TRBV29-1 SVHQGYEQY
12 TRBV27 ASSPDRGGKPQH
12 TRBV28 ASSLLAETYEQY
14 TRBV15 ATETGGDTGANVLT
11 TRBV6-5 ATGMRVYNEQF
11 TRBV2 ALDGPSSYEQY
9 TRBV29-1 SVGGLGEAF
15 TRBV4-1 ASSQDRVTASGNTIY
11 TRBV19 ASSLTSAYEQY
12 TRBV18 ASSPPGDPYEQY
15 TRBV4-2 ASSQQNRLAGGDTQY
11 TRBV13 ASSYITANEQF
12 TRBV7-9 ASSSGALSYEQY
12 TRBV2 ASSRRALNTEAF
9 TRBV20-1 SARDSSGYT
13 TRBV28 ASSLETGGRETQY
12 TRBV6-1 ASTSSLRGDEQY
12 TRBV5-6 ASSLGQATYEQY
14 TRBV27 ASSPFSGLAGSAQF
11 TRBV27 ASSGQDNYGYT
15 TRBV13 ASSLGLLAGRQETQY